This paragraph reports one T cell receptor (beta chain). The antigen is not known. With a J-beta primer mix and a sample-barcoded 5' primer, a second PCR ran about 7 to 12 cycles. In TCRdb, the 5' RACE reads were re-called with MiXCR into one record per CDR3 protein. The repertoire includes around 800,000 distinct CDR3 sequences, approximately 44% of them detected once, and around 21% sits in the top ten. This record belongs to a study of blood T cells in healthy people across ages. The CDR3 runs 15 residues. The trim removed 5 bases at V and 9 bases at J, leaving 12 bases unmatched. In germline, CDR1 is ENHRY, CDR2 SYGVKD. Study-level findings and limits: Fewer expanded clones and more diversity marked long-lived versus aged donors.

This receptor was obtained from a man aged 55 to 70 in good health. Specimen: blood. The J gene is TRBJ2-1, the V gene TRBV10-3, with TRBD2 matching 8 bases. In DNA, the CDR3 is TGTGCCATCAGTCACGGGACTAGTCAGCGGCCTGAGCAGTTCTTC. Its translation is CAISHGTSQRPEQFF.